Listed below are T cell receptor beta chains from one sample, sequenced in a study of T-cell memory formation after mild COVID-19. TCRdb redid the calling of the 5' RACE reads with MiXCR, one entry per CDR3 protein. The sample holds about 210,000 distinct CDR3 sequences, approximately 10% seen once. The sequencing sample was made of PBMCs or a T cell subset sorted from them (not recorded which). The receptors stem from a man younger than 35 who had mild COVID-19 (a few samples of this study predate the infection). Cell type and time point are not known. The CDR3 runs from the conserved cysteine through the conserved F or W. The D gene is left open where the match is weak. Clone size is not always given. Where it is, it says once, few, many or a class for expanded clones.

TRBV20-1,.,TRBJ1-1,few,CSAITRGTEAFF,TGCAGTGCAATCACCAGGGGCACTGAAGCTTTCTTT
TRBV5-1,TRBD2,TRBJ2-1,.,CASSLASGGSSYNEQFF,TGCGCCAGCAGCTTGGCCAGCGGGGGGAGCTCCTACAATGAGCAGTTCTTC
TRBV4-1,.,TRBJ2-2,.,CASRSGILAGELFF,TGCGCCAGTAGGAGTGGGATATTGGCCGGGGAGCTGTTTTTT
TRBV5-1,TRBD1,TRBJ1-1,many,CASSTGQGNTEAFF,TGCGCCAGCAGCACCGGACAGGGTAACACTGAAGCTTTCTTT
TRBV20-1,TRBD1,TRBJ1-2,few,CSARAAEGAVYGYTF,TGCAGTGCTAGAGCTGCGGAGGGGGCGGTCTATGGCTACACCTTC
TRBV11-2,.,TRBJ1-6,few,CASSTGTDSPLHF,TGTGCCAGCAGTACCGGGACGGATTCACCCCTCCACTTT
TRBV9,.,TRBJ2-7,few,CASSETSLSYEQYF,TGTGCCAGCAGCGAGACTAGTCTCTCCTACGAGCAGTACTTC
TRBV7-2,.,TRBJ2-4,few,CASSLEGKNIQYF,TGTGCCAGCAGCTTAGAAGGGAAAAACATTCAGTACTTC
TRBV27,TRBD1,TRBJ1-2,once,CASTRSGQGRNYGYTF,TGTGCCAGCACACGCTCGGGACAGGGTCGGAACTATGGCTACACCTTC
TRBV6-5,TRBD1,TRBJ1-4,.,CASRTGTAATNEKLFF,TGTGCCAGCAGAACCGGGACAGCGGCAACTAATGAAAAACTGTTTTTT
TRBV20-1,.,TRBJ2-7,few,CSAGPTGTYEQYF,TGCAGTGCTGGCCCCACTGGAACCTACGAGCAGTACTTC
TRBV10-3,TRBD1,TRBJ1-6,few,CATRQGDSPLHF,TGTGCCACTCGACAGGGTGATTCACCCCTCCACTTT
TRBV4-2,.,TRBJ1-1,.,CASSQVLGEAFF,TGTGCCAGCAGCCAAGTGCTGGGGGAAGCTTTCTTT
TRBV4-3,.,TRBJ2-3,.,CASSQTPRGVDTQYF,TGCGCCAGCAGCCAAACCCCGAGGGGGGTAGATACGCAGTATTTT
TRBV7-7,.,TRBJ2-5,.,CASSLVPAQETQYF,TGTGCTAGCAGCTTAGTTCCAGCTCAAGAGACCCAGTACTTC
TRBV12-3/TRBV12-4,TRBD1,TRBJ1-1,few,CASRGQGRPEAFF,TGTGCCAGCAGGGGACAGGGCCGGCCTGAAGCTTTCTTT